These 11 T cell receptor beta chains share one sample of origin, sequenced in a study of siplizumab effects on memory and regulatory T cells. Sequencing used immunoSEQ multiplex PCR; TCRdb keeps in-frame clones, though not all of them. The sample shows about 100,000 clones, approximately 94% of them seen only once. The sequencing input was non-Treg CD4+ T cells sorted from blood. Receptors originate from a human donor in good health.

Note on this clone: Other DNA sequences in this sample translate to the same CDR3. The chain couples TRBV5-4 to TRBJ2-1; 8 bases map to TRBD1. Trimming cost V 4 bases and J 4 bases; bases outside gene matches: 7. The CDR3 spans 15 residues. CDR1 is SGHNT and CDR2 is YYREEE in the germline V gene (reference sequence). Here the CDR3 DNA reads TGTGCCAGCAGCCTAAGGGACAGGATTTACAATGAGCAGTTCTTC. Translating it yields CASSLRDRIYNEQFF.

Only one count was recorded for this clone. The chain uses TRBV6-6 and TRBJ2-7; D is possibly TRBD1 (5 bases). This CDR3 is built from 15 residues. The V and J ends lost 2 bases and 9 bases respectively, with 20 bases between them. CDR1 and CDR2 (germline): MNHNY, SVGAGI (reference sequence). For the CDR3, the DNA is TGTGCCAGCAGTTACGGTCGACAGCTGCCAAATGGGCAGTACTTC. It translates to CASSYGRQLPNGQYF.

V and J are TRBV19 and TRBJ1-2; D call uncertain. The CDR3 spans 20 residues. Per germline, CDR1 LNHDA and CDR2 SQIVND (reference sequence). V was clipped by 1 base and J by 0 bases, with 24 bases between them. CDR3 loop: CASSIGLISRSRTANYGYTF. For the CDR3, the DNA is TGTGCCAGTAGTATAGGGCTTATCTCTCGCTCTCGTACAGCTAACTATGGCTACACCTTC.

The chain employs TRBV4-1 and TRBJ1-6, with TRBD1 identical over 9 bases. Trimming at V came to 3 bases and at J to 5 bases, leaving 2 bases not matched to a gene. The CDR3 runs to 15 residues. Germline values: CDR1 MGHRA, CDR2 YSYEKL. The CDR3 DNA sequence: TGCGCCAGCAGCCACCGGGACAGGGATAATTCACCCCTCCACTTT. Protein product: CASSHRDRDNSPLHF.

V gene TRBV18 combines with J gene TRBJ1-1, with 10 bases matching TRBD1. Germline V gene data show CDR1 as KGHSH and CDR2 as LQKENI. The V and J ends lost 3 bases and 4 bases, in that order; junction bases with no gene match: 2. This CDR3 has 14 residues. In nucleotides, the CDR3 is TGTGCCAGCTCACCTGGACAGGGGGGCACTGAAGCTTTCTTT. This translates into CASSPGQGGTEAFF.

V usage is TRBV14 and J usage is TRBJ2-2; tentatively, D is TRBD1 (6 bases). Germline-derived CDR1 and CDR2 are SGHDN and FVKESK. The length of the CDR3 is 17 residues. Trimming left V 2 bases short and J 3 bases short, with 16 bases between. The CDR3 protein is CASSQLPDRRYTGELFF. In DNA form, the CDR3 reads TGTGCCAGCAGCCAACTCCCGGACAGAAGATACACCGGGGAGCTGTTTTTT.

The V and J genes are TRBV5-1 and TRBJ2-1, with 11 positions matching TRBD2. Germline V gene sequence: CDR1 SGHRS, CDR2 YFSETQ. Trimming removed 0 bases from V and 3 bases from J; junction bases left unmatched: 2. The CDR3 contains 16 residues. The CDR3 nucleotides read TGCGCCAGCAGCTTGGAGGGACTAGCGGTCTACAATGAGCAGTTCTTC. Protein sequence: CASSLEGLAVYNEQFF.

The chain employs TRBV9 and TRBJ2-2; 7 positions agree with TRBD2. This CDR3 region has 14 residues. Trimming removed 7 bases from V and 7 bases from J; junction bases left unmatched: 10. Looked up from germline, CDR1 is SGDLS and CDR2 is YYNGEE. This CDR3 reads CASGSRGVIGELFF. The CDR3 region has the DNA TGTGCCAGCGGGTCCCGGGGGGTTATCGGGGAGCTGTTTTTT.

The rearrangement uses TRBV5-1 and TRBJ2-2; 11 nucleotides line up with TRBD2. Germline lookup yields CDR1 SGHRS and CDR2 YFSETQ. CDR3 length: 17 residues. V shed 2 bases, J shed 6 bases, and the junction held 9 bases outside the gene matches. As DNA, the CDR3 is TGCGCCAGCAGCTTCAGGGTTCTAGCGGGAGGTTCCGGGGAGCTGTTTTTT. Its translation: CASSFRVLAGGSGELFF.

The count of this clone is one. The chain recombines TRBV29-1 with TRBJ1-2; tentative D call: TRBD1 (5 bases). Trimming removed 0 bases from V and 4 bases from J, with 6 bases in between. The germline gives CDR1 SQVTM, CDR2 ANQGSEA. The CDR3 consists of 12 residues. CDR3 loop: CSVEDDSYGYTF. CDR3 sequence (DNA): TGCAGCGTTGAAGATGACAGCTATGGCTACACCTTC.

V is TRBV9 and J is TRBJ2-3; D remains unclear. The germline V gene has CDR1 SGDLS and CDR2 YYNGEE. V lost 5 bases, J lost 3 bases, and 16 bases lay in between. The CDR3 runs 15 residues. The CDR3 loop reads CASSNSGHSTDTQYF. CDR3 in DNA: TGTGCCAGCAGTAACTCCGGCCACTCTACAGATACGCAGTATTTT. The full variable domain, in which reference TRBV9 and TRBJ2-3 provide the parts outside the CDR3, is DSGVTQTPKHLITATGQRVTLRCSPRSGDLSVYWYQQSLDQGLQFLIQYYNGEERAKGNILERFSAQQFPDLHSELNLSSLELGDSALYFCASSNSGHSTDTQYFGPGTRLTVL.